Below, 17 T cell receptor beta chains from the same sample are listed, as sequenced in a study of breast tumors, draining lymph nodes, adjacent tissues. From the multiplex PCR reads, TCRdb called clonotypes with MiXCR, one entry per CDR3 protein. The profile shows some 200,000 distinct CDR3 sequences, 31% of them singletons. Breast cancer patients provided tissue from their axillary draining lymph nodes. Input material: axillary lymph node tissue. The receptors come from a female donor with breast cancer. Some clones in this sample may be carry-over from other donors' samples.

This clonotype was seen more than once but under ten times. In DNA form, the CDR3 reads TGTGCCAGCAGCGCAGGGGGCGCCACTGAAGCTTTCTTT. It encodes CASSAGGATEAFF. This chain connects TRBV7-8 to TRBJ1-1, with 8 bases lining up with TRBD1. The CDR3 runs to 13 residues. V trimming: 5 bases; J trimming: 4 bases; junction bases outside the gene matches: 3. Germline values: CDR1 SGHVS, CDR2 FQNEAQ.

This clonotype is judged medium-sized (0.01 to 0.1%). Here the CDR3 reads CASSLKSGSTDTQYF. The CDR3 bases are TGTGCCAGCAGCTTGAAGAGCGGGAGCACAGATACGCAGTATTTT. V gene TRBV7-2 combines with J gene TRBJ2-3; D perhaps matches TRBD2 (6 bases). The V end lost 3 bases, the J end lost 0 bases, and 10 bases lay between the germline ends. CDR3 length: 15 residues. The germline CDR1 and CDR2 sequences are SGHTA and FQGNSA.

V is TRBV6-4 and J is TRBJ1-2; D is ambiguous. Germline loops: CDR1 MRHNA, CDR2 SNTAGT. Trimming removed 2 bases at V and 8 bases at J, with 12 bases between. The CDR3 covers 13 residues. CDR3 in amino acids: CASSDPGGEGYTF. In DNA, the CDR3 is TGTGCCAGCAGTGACCCAGGAGGCGAAGGCTACACCTTC.

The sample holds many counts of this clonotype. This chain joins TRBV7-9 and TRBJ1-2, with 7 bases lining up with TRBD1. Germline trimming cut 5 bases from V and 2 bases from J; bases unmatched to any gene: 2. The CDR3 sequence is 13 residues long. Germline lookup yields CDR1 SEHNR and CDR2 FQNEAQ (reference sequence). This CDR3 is CASSEGQNYGYTF. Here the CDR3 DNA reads TGTGCCAGCAGCGAGGGACAGAACTATGGCTACACCTTC.

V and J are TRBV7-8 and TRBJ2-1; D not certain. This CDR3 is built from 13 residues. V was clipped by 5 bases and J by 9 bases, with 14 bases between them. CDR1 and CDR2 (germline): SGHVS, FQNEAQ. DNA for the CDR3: TGTGCCAGCAGCCCCCATTGGTTGGGTGAGCAGTTCTTC. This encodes CASSPHWLGEQFF. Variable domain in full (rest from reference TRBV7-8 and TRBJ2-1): GAGVSQSPRYKVAKRGQDVALRCDPISGHVSLFWYQQALGQGPEFLTYFQNEAQLDKSGLPSDRFFAERPEGSVSTLKIQRTQQEDSAVYLCASSPHWLGEQFFGPGTRLTVL.

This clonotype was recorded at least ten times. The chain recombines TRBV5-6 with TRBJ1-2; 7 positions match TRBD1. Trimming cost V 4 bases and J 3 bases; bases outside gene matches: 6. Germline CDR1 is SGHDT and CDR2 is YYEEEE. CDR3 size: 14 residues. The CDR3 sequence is CASSVTGTDYGYTF. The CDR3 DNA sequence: TGTGCCAGCAGCGTTACCGGGACAGACTATGGCTACACCTTC.

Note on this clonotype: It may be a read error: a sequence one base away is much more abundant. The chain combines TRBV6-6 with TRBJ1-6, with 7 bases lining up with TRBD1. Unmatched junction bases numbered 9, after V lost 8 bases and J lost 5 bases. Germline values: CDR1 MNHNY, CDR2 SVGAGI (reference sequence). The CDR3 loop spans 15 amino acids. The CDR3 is CASCRIGTDNSPLHF. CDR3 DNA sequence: TGTGCCAGCTGCCGAATAGGGACAGATAATTCACCCCTCCACTTT.

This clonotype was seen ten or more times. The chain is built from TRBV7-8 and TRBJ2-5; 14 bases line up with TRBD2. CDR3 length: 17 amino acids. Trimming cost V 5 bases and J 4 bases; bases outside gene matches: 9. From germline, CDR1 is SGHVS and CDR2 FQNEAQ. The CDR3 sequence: CASSLRLAGGGRETQYF. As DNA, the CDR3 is TGTGCCAGCAGCCTCAGACTAGCGGGGGGGGGTAGAGAGACCCAGTACTTC.

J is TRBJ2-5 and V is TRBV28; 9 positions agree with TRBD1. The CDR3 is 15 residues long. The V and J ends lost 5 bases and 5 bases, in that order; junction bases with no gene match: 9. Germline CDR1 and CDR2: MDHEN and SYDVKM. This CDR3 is CASSPNPGTGETQYF. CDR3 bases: TGTGCCAGCAGTCCAAACCCCGGGACAGGGGAGACCCAGTACTTC. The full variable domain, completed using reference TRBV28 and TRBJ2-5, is DVKVTQSSRYLVKRTGEKVFLECVQDMDHENMFWYRQDPGLGLRLIYFSYDVKMKEKGDIPEGYSVSREKKERFSLILESASTNQTSMYLCASSPNPGTGETQYFGPGTRLLVL.

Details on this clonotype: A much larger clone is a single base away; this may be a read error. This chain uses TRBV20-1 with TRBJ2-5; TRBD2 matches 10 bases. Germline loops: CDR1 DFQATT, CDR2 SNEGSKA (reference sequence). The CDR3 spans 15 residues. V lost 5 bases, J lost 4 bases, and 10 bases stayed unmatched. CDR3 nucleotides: TGCAGTGCTCTACCGGGACTAGCGATACCAGAGACCCAGTACTTC. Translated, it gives CSALPGLAIPETQYF.

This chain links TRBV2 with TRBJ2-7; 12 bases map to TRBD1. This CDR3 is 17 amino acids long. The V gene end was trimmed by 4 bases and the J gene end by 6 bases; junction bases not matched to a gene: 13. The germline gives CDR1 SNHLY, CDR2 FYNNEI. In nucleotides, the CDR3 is TGTGCCAGCAGTGGTGGACAGCCGGGACAGGGGGCTGGCGAGCAGTACTTC. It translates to CASSGGQPGQGAGEQYF.

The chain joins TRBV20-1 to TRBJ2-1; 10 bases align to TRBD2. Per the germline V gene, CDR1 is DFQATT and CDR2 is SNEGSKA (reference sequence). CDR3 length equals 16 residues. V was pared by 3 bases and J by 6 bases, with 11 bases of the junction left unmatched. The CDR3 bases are TGCAGTGCTAGGGATGTTAGCGGGAGGTGCGGCAATGAGCAGTTCTTC. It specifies CSARDVSGRCGNEQFF.

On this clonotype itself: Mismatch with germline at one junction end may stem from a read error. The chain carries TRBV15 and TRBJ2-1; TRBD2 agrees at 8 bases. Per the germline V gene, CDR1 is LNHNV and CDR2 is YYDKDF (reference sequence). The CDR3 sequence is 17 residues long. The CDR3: CATSRATRSGSGSEQPF. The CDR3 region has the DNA TGTGCCACCAGCAGAGCTACGAGGAGCGGGAGTGGTAGTGAGCAGCCCTTC.

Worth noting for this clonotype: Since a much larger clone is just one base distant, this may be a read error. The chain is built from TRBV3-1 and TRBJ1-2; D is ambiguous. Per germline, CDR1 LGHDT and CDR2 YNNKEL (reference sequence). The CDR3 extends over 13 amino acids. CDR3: CANSRQVNYGYTF. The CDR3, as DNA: TGTGCCAACAGCCGTCAGGTAAACTATGGCTACACCTTC.

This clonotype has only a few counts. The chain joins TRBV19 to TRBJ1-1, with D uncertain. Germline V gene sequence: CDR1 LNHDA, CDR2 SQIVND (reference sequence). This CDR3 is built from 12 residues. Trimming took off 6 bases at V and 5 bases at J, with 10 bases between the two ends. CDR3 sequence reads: CASSRTVTEAFF. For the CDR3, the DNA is TGTGCCAGTAGCAGAACGGTAACTGAAGCTTTCTTT.

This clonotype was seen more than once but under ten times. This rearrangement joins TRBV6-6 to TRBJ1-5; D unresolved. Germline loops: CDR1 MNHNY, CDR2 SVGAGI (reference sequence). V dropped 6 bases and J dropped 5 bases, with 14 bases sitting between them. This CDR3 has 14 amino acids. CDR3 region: CASRTGSGYQPQHF. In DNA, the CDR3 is TGTGCCAGCAGAACGGGGTCGGGGTATCAGCCCCAGCATTTT.

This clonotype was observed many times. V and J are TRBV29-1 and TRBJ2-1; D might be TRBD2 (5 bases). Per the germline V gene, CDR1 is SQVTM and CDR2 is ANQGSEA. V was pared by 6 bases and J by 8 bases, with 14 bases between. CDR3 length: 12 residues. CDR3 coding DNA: TGCAGCGTCCGCCCTTACGGGGATGAGCAGTTCTTC. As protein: CSVRPYGDEQFF.